By frequency, the clone carrying this T cell receptor (beta chain) is medium-sized. No antigen is known for it. This sample was included in a study of T cell clusters in autoimmune cytopenias. Study-wide results and limits: TRB repertoire shifts in secondary cytopenia and chronic lymphocytic leukemia mostly reflected lymphoma, not autoimmunity.

TRB amplification used 200 to 250 ng of peripheral blood genomic DNA. This CDR3 is built from 17 residues. Germline CDR1 and CDR2: MNHEY and SVGEGT. TRB was amplified by touch-down multiplex PCR, primer pools A and B combined. Following a re-call of the multiplex PCR reads, TCRdb has one entry per CDR3 protein and lacks DNA. Recorded for this sample: about 12,000 distinct CDR3 sequences. The sequenced material came from peripheral blood. The chain combines TRBV6-2 or TRBV6-3 with TRBJ2-2; no DNA is available, so the TRBD1 call from TCRdb remains unchecked. This receptor was obtained from a human donor with an autoimmune cytopenia or autoimmune hepatitis (not recorded which). The CDR3 reads CASSYRVTGEGTGELFF.